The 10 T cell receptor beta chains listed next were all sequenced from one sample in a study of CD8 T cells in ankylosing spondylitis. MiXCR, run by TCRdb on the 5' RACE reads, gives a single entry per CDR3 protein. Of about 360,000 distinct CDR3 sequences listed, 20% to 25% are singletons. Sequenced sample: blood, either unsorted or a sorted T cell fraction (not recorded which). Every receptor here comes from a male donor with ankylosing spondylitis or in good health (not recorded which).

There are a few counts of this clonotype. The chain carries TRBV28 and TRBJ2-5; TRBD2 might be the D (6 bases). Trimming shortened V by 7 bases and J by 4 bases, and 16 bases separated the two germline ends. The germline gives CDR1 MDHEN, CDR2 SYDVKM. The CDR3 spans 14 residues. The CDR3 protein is CASTATRGGETQYF. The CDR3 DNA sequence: TGTGCCAGCACAGCCACAAGGGGAGGAGAGACCCAGTACTTC.

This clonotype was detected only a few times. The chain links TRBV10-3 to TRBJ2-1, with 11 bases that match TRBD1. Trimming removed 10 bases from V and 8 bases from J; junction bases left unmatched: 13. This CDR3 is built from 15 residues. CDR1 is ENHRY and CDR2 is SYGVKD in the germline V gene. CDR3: CASLMPGQGAYEQFF. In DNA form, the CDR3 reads TGTGCCAGCCTCATGCCCGGACAGGGGGCATATGAGCAGTTCTTC.

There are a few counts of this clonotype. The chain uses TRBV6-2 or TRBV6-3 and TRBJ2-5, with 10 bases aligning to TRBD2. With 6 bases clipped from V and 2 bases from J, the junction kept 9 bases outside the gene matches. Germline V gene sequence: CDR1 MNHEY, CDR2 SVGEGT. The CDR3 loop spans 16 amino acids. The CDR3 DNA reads TGTGCCAGCAGATTTGGACTAGCGGAGTTACAAGAGACCCAGTACTTC. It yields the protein CASRFGLAELQETQYF.

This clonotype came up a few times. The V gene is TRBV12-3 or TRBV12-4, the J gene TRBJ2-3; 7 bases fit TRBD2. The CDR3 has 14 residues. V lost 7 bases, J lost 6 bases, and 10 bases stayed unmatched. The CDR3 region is CASTVGGAGDTQYF. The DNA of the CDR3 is TGTGCCAGCACCGTGGGAGGGGCAGGTGATACGCAGTATTTT.

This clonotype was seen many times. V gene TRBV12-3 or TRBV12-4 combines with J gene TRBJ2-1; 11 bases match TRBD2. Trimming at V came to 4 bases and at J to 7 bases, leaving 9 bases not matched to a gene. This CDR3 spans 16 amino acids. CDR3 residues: CASSSELAGVRNEQFF. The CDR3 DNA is TGTGCCAGCAGTTCCGAACTAGCGGGGGTGAGGAATGAGCAGTTCTTC.

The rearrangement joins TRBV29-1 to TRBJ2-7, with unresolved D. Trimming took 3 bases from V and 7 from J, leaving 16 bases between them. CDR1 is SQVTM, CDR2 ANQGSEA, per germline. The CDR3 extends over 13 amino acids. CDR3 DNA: TGCAGCGTTGATGGCACGGCGCGTGGGGAGCAGTACTTC. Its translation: CSVDGTARGEQYF.

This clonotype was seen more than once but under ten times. CDR3 region: CASSSEVYYEQYF. In DNA form, the CDR3 reads TGTGCCAGCAGCTCGGAGGTATACTACGAGCAGTACTTC. The chain carries TRBV11-2 and TRBJ2-7; tentative D call: TRBD2 (5 bases). This CDR3 has 13 amino acids. Germline values: CDR1 SGHAT, CDR2 FQNNGV. The V gene lost 4 bases and the J gene lost 3 bases, with 10 bases spanning the gap.

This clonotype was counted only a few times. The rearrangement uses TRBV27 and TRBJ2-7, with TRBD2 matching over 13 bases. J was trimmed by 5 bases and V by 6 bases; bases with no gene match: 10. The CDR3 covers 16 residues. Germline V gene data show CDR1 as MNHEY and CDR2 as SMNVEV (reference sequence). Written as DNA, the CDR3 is TGTGCCAGCAGCCAAAGACTAGCGGGGGGTGTCAACGAGCAGTACTTC. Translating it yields CASSQRLAGGVNEQYF.

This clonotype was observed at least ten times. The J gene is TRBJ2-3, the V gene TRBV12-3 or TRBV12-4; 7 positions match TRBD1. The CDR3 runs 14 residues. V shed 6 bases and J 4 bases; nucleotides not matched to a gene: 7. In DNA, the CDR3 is TGTGCCAGCAGACTTCAGACAGGGCCAGATACGCAGTATTTT. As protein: CASRLQTGPDTQYF.

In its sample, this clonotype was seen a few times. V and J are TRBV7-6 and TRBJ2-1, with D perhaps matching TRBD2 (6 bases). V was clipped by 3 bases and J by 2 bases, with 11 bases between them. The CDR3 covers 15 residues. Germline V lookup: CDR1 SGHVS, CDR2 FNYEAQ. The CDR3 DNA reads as TGTGCCAGCAGCTTTCGGACGGGGGCCTACAATGAGCAGTTCTTC. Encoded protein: CASSFRTGAYNEQFF.